This TCR beta chain was retrieved from a study of CD8 T cells in Susac syndrome. Reverse transcription of 0.5 to 1 ug RNA was performed with random hexamers. TCRdb used MiXCR to reprocess the immunoSEQ multiplex PCR reads, holding one entry per CDR3 protein. The sample comprises hundreds of thousands of distinct CDR3 sequences, roughly 85% of which are singletons, and roughly 0.1% rests with the top ten. Germline CDR1 SNHLY, CDR2 FYNNEI. Unmatched junction bases numbered 11, after V lost 8 bases and J lost 4 bases. The CDR3 has 16 amino acids. The receptor was derived from a human donor with multiple sclerosis. Sequences were obtained from CD8+ T cells from PBMCs. The V and J genes are TRBV2 and TRBJ2-1, with 10 bases identical to TRBD1. The CDR3 nucleotides read TGTGCCAGCTCACGAGGGGGACAGGGGATATACAATGAGCAGTTCTTC. Translating it yields CASSRGGQGIYNEQFF. Looking up the rest from reference TRBV2 and TRBJ2-1 gives the full variable domain: EPEVTQTPSHQVTQMGQEVILRCVPISNHLYFYWYRQILGQKVEFLVSFYNNEISEKSEIFDDQFSVERPDGSNFTLKIRSTKLEDSAMYFCASSRGGQGIYNEQFFGPGTRLTVL.